This T cell receptor (beta chain) was recorded in a study of blood T cell repertoires in COVID-19. Background on the study: Nucleic acid was either cDNA or gDNA, and it came from T cells, B-cell-depleted T cells, or PBMCs.

Produced via immunoSEQ multiplex PCR; TCRdb's table is partial and in-frame only. The sample lists hundreds of thousands of clones, approximately 86% seen once, with less than 15% in the top ten. The CDR3 length is 14 residues. The V segment lost 2 bases and the J segment 4 bases; nucleotides outside the gene matches: 5. Germline V gene lookup returns CDR1 SGHTA and CDR2 FQGNSA. Patients at the Seattle site were enrolled during active infection and followed longitudinally. Sequenced material: peripheral blood. The chain carries TRBV7-2 and TRBJ2-7; 7 nucleotides agree with TRBD2. The sequence came from a woman in her sixties or seventies with COVID-19, enrolled during active disease. The chain's CDR3 is CASSLFAGEYEQYF. CDR3 in DNA: TGTGCCAGCAGCTTATTTGCGGGGGAGTACGAGCAGTACTTC.